This T cell receptor beta chain emerged from a study of cytomegalovirus exposure and HLA in healthy donors. At the level of the study: Genotyping of 400 or so donors showed that about 84% belonged to the Caucasian-associated ancestry cluster.

As to this clone: Its antigen is as yet unknown.

The PCR employed 60 Vbeta primers together with 13 Jbeta primers. Generated by immunoSEQ multiplex PCR, the TCRdb table keeps only in-frame clones and is missing some. The data contain roughly 120,000 clones, 65% to 90% of them singletons. Study-level results: TCR beta chains numbering about 160 were designated cytomegalovirus-associated. Researchers left out some V segments, among them TRBV6-2 and TRBV6-3, as indistinguishable. An ancestry cluster, one associated with Asian ancestry, reportedly showed fewer N-insertions than the approximately 650-donor mean in a later analysis.

Deletions cut 3 bases from V and 1 base from J, with 10 bases between. This CDR3 is built from 15 residues. Germline V gives CDR1 MNHNS, CDR2 SASEGT. The sequence derives from a woman aged 40 to 50 in good health and CMV-seronegative. The sequenced material came from PBMCs. The chain couples TRBV6-1 to TRBJ1-5; D unclear. The CDR3 DNA sequence: TGTGCCAGCAGTGAGGACGGACTCAGCAATCAGCCCCAGCATTTT. Translating it yields CASSEDGLSNQPQHF.